This T cell receptor (beta chain) came from a study of T-cell memory formation after mild COVID-19. Study-wide findings and caveats: Clonal second-wave expansions that peaked on day 37 had unconfirmed SARS-CoV-2 specificity. A second wave expanding day 15 to 37 was CD4+-biased; contracting clones were balanced.

One entry per CDR3 protein results from TCRdb running MiXCR on the 5' RACE reads. The sample gives a few hundred thousand distinct CDR3 sequences, over 9.5% of which show up once; less than 4% is in the top ten. There are 13 residues in the CDR3. Germline CDR1 SGHRS, CDR2 YFSETQ. V lost 2 bases to trimming and J lost 6 bases, with 11 bases between them. This clonotype was observed a few times. Its target is unknown. The source material was PBMCs or a T cell subset sorted from them (not recorded which). This clonotype originated in a man aged 18 to 29 who had mild COVID-19 (a few samples of this study predate the infection). Cell type and time point are not known. The chain uses TRBV5-1 and TRBJ1-2, with D unresolved. The DNA for the CDR3 is TGCGCCAGCAGCTTCGGGGAAGGACATGGCTACACCTTC. It specifies CASSFGEGHGYTF.